The rows below give T cell receptor beta chains drawn from one sample of a study of cytomegalovirus exposure and HLA in healthy donors. The assay was immunoSEQ multiplex PCR, and TCRdb's table has in-frame clones only and misses some. The sample includes 85,000 to 100,000 clones, around 79% of them seen just once. The specimen sequenced was PBMCs. The receptors derive from a woman between 40 and 50 years old in good health and CMV-seronegative. Each CDR3 is given with its conserved first and last residue. The D gene is left open where the match is weak. Clone size appears in some rows only: once, few, many, or a class for an expanded clone.

NA | TRBJ2-7 | TRBV4-1 | NA | CASSQDRFYEQYF
NA | TRBJ1-4 | TRBV7-9 | NA | CASSLQGGEVFF
TRBD2 | TRBJ2-7 | TRBV5-1 | NA | CASSDGLVPYEQYF
TRBD2 | TRBJ2-5 | TRBV29-1 | NA | CSVQTSGGTQYF
NA | TRBJ2-1 | TRBV7-8 | NA | CASSLRVAGPNEQFF
NA | TRBJ1-2 | TRBV6-5 | NA | CASSYRSRAENYGYTF
TRBD1 | TRBJ2-5 | TRBV2 | NA | CASSGTGRWETQYF
NA | TRBJ1-2 | TRBV23-1 | once | CASSLFNGYTF
NA | TRBJ1-5 | TRBV4-1 | NA | CASSLSRGNGQPQHF
NA | TRBJ1-6 | TRBV5-6 | NA | CASSLNRLNSPLHF
TRBD1 | TRBJ1-3 | TRBV7-9 | NA | CASSSAGQGYSGNTIYF
NA | TRBJ2-7 | TRBV5-6 | NA | CASSTTRSSSYEQYF
NA | TRBJ1-1 | TRBV7-3 | few | CASSQGMNTEAFF
TRBD2 | TRBJ2-1 | TRBV9 | NA | CASSERASGGSEQFF
TRBD1 | TRBJ2-7 | TRBV5-4 | NA | CASSGPTGGLSYEQYF
TRBD1 | TRBJ1-5 | TRBV10-1 | NA | CASSESGQGMGQPQHF
NA | TRBJ2-5 | TRBV7-8 | NA | CASSFGVGTQYF
TRBD2 | TRBJ2-3 | TRBV7-9 | NA | CASSWGLAGGGSTDTQYF
NA | TRBJ1-1 | TRBV7-8 | NA | CASSLAGRLSLNTEAFF
NA | TRBJ2-3 | TRBV7-9 | NA | CASSSRDSPTDTQYF
NA | TRBJ1-5 | TRBV4-2 | NA | CASSQGSGGNQPQHF
NA | TRBJ1-3 | TRBV6-1 | NA | CASSEGSFGLFRNTIYF
NA | TRBJ2-1 | TRBV9 | few | CASSYSWGVNEQFF
NA | TRBJ1-2 | TRBV27 | few | CASSRMKGDGYTF
NA | TRBJ1-2 | TRBV30 | NA | CAWSVGPLGYGYTF
TRBD1 | TRBJ1-1 | TRBV2 | NA | CASLVDRGGSAFF
NA | TRBJ1-1 | TRBV27 | NA | CASSLMDRNTEAFF
NA | TRBJ1-1 | TRBV2 | NA | CASSGQGRVNTEAFF
NA | TRBJ1-2 | TRBV5-1 | once | CASSPNTTGYGYTF
NA | TRBJ1-2 | TRBV2 | NA | CASSEEAYGRLDGYTF
TRBD2 | TRBJ2-3 | TRBV29-1 | NA | CSVLVSPGGGTDTQYF
TRBD2 | TRBJ2-1 | TRBV5-1 | NA | CASRLRAGGDLYNEQFF
NA | TRBJ1-2 | TRBV7-9 | once | CASSLGDGYTF
NA | TRBJ1-1 | TRBV11-3 | NA | CASSSRTAGNTEAFF
TRBD1 | TRBJ1-5 | TRBV2 | once | CASSMTGGQQPQHF
NA | TRBJ1-1 | TRBV19 | many | CASSIGDTGLAFF
NA | TRBJ1-2 | TRBV4-3 | NA | CASSQDPNKKGYTF
NA | TRBJ1-2 | TRBV4-1 | NA | CASSQDRSRAYGYTF
TRBD1 | TRBJ2-7 | TRBV18 | NA | CASSPGTGTYEQYF
NA | TRBJ1-6 | TRBV5-1 | NA | CASSPRGYNSPLHF
TRBD1 | TRBJ2-3 | TRBV19 | NA | CASSIPGGHDTQYF
NA | TRBJ2-1 | TRBV7-3 | NA | CASSRRGSGSYNEQFF
TRBD1 | TRBJ1-1 | TRBV11-3 | once | CASSPRGTNTEAFF
TRBD2 | TRBJ2-2 | TRBV4-2 | NA | CASKTGLAGAIANTGELFF
NA | TRBJ2-7 | TRBV29-1 | few | CSVVGDTYEQYF
NA | TRBJ1-4 | TRBV2 | few | CASSETGWEKLFF
TRBD1 | TRBJ2-1 | TRBV5-4 | few | CASSQGQGAPRDEQFF
TRBD2 | TRBJ2-3 | TRBV7-2 | NA | CASSSKGLARDTQYF
TRBD1 | TRBJ2-6 | TRBV9 | NA | CASSLRDSESGANVLTF
NA | TRBJ2-2 | TRBV19 | NA | CASSISNRLGFRELFF
TRBD2 | TRBJ2-5 | TRBV7-3 | NA | CASSLAGGGTQYF
NA | TRBJ2-1 | TRBV19 | NA | CASSIMNEQFF
NA | TRBJ2-6 | TRBV4-3 | NA | CASRPGSSGANVLTF
NA | TRBJ2-1 | TRBV10-2 | NA | CASRALYNEQFF
NA | TRBJ1-4 | TRBV5-1 | NA | CASSFGLNEKLFF